The 14 T cell receptor beta chains reported below all come from one sample, sequenced in a study of Graves' ophthalmopathy and Graves' hyperthyroidism. Investigators amplified TCR beta CDR3 regions from RNA transcripts. HTBI primers served in a first-round RT-PCR, which a second-round multiplex PCR followed. TCRdb used MiXCR to reprocess the multiplex PCR reads, holding one entry per CDR3 protein. Among about 210,000 distinct CDR3 sequences, under 30% were seen once, and the ten largest hold around 10%. The sample was peripheral blood. The receptors here all came from a man aged 45-65 years with Graves' ophthalmopathy.

This chain uses TRBV5-8 with TRBJ1-2; D might be TRBD1 (5 bases). With 0 bases removed from V and 8 bases from J, the gap between germline ends came to 14 bases. The germline CDR1 and CDR2 sequences are SGHTS and YDEGEE. The CDR3 is made up of 14 amino acids. CDR3 coding DNA: TGTGCCAGCAGCTTGGACAGCGGGGCTTCGGGCTACACCTTC. Its translation is CASSLDSGASGYTF.

On this clonotype: One junction end does not reproduce the germline sequence, and a read error may be involved. The V and J genes are TRBV7-2 and TRBJ2-5, with D unclear. Germline V gives CDR1 SGHTA, CDR2 FQGNSA. The CDR3 is 13 residues long. The chain's CDR3 is CASSPISWETQYF. The CDR3 bases are TGTGCTAGCAGCCCCATAAGTTGGGAGACCCAGTACTTC.

This clonotype has ten or more counts. The V call is TRBV6-1, the J call TRBJ1-5; 11 bases align to TRBD1. The V gene's germline CDR1 is MNHNS and CDR2 SASEGT. This CDR3 is built from 16 residues. The junction had 15 bases not matched to a gene; V was cut back by 11 bases and J by 6 bases. CDR3 DNA sequence: TGTGCCGGCAAATATGGACAGGGGGCGATACGTCAGCCCCAGCATTTT. This codes for CAGKYGQGAIRQPQHF.

This clonotype was seen many times. This sequence joins TRBV9 and TRBJ2-7; D is possibly TRBD1 or TRBD2 (5 bases each). The CDR3 contains 16 residues. The germline V and J ends were trimmed by 2 bases and 4 bases, with 19 bases remaining between them. CDR1 SGDLS and CDR2 YYNGEE come from the germline V gene. This CDR3 reads CASSVRPGRDPYEQYF. The DNA of the CDR3 is TGTGCCAGCAGCGTGAGGCCGGGACGGGACCCTTACGAGCAGTACTTC.

This clonotype was recorded at least ten times. The chain carries TRBV12-3 or TRBV12-4 and TRBJ1-5; D is unresolved. Trimming took 4 bases from V and 3 from J, leaving 7 bases between them. This CDR3 is 13 amino acids long. The CDR3 loop reads CASSWKANQPQHF. CDR3 nucleotides: TGTGCCAGCAGTTGGAAGGCCAATCAGCCCCAGCATTTT.

This clonotype was picked up many times. V gene TRBV27 combines with J gene TRBJ1-1, with 7 bases fitting TRBD1. CDR1 is MNHEY and CDR2 is SMNVEV in the germline V gene (reference sequence). The CDR3 is made up of 14 amino acids. V trimming: 5 bases; J trimming: 1 base; junction bases outside the gene matches: 4. The CDR3 sequence: CASSPWDRNTEAFF. CDR3 coding DNA: TGTGCCAGCAGTCCCTGGGACAGGAACACTGAAGCTTTCTTT.

By share, this clonotype counts as medium-sized. The V call is TRBV6-2 or TRBV6-3, the J call TRBJ2-7, with 8 bases matching TRBD2. The CDR3 has 11 amino acids. V shed 5 bases and J 8 bases; nucleotides not matched to a gene: 2. Germline V gives CDR1 MNHEY, CDR2 SVGEGT. The CDR3 coding sequence is TGTGCCAGCAGTAATAGCGGGAAGCAGTACTTC. Translated, it gives CASSNSGKQYF.

The chain joins TRBV25-1 to TRBJ2-7; TRBD2 matches at 15 bases. Germline trimming cut 6 bases from V and 4 bases from J; bases unmatched to any gene: 19. Germline loops: CDR1 MGHDK, CDR2 SYGVNS. The CDR3 is 20 amino acids. The DNA for the CDR3 is TGTGCCAGCAGGATACTTACCAGTGGACTAGCGGGAGGGCCAGTTTACGAGCAGTACTTC. Translating gives CASRILTSGLAGGPVYEQYF.

This chain links TRBV7-9 with TRBJ2-7; D is uncertain. Trimming stripped 6 bases from V and 6 bases from J, with 9 bases between. The V gene's germline CDR1 is SEHNR and CDR2 FQNEAQ (reference sequence). The CDR3 contains 11 residues. The CDR3 region has the DNA TGTGCCAGCAGTTCCTGGACCGAGCAGTACTTC. This encodes CASSSWTEQYF.

The chain links TRBV9 to TRBJ2-5; weak D call: TRBD2 (6 bases). Germline V gene sequence: CDR1 SGDLS, CDR2 YYNGEE. This CDR3 is built from 14 residues. Trimming left V 5 bases short and J 1 base short, with 12 bases between. CDR3 DNA sequence: TGTGCCAGCAGTATCGGGGGACTCCAAGAGACCCAGTACTTC. It translates to CASSIGGLQETQYF. Full variable domain (missing parts from reference TRBV9 and TRBJ2-5): DSGVTQTPKHLITATGQRVTLRCSPRSGDLSVYWYQQSLDQGLQFLIQYYNGEERAKGNILERFSAQQFPDLHSELNLSSLELGDSALYFCASSIGGLQETQYFGPGTRLLVL.

The CDR3: CASTQVDIAKNIQYF. CDR3 nucleotides: TGTGCCAGCACCCAGGTGGACATAGCCAAAAACATTCAGTACTTC. The chain links TRBV2 to TRBJ2-4; maybe TRBD1 (5 bases). The germline V and J ends were trimmed by 7 bases and 0 bases, with 13 bases remaining between them. Germline CDR1 SNHLY, CDR2 FYNNEI. The CDR3 loop spans 15 amino acids.

The V gene is TRBV6-5, the J gene TRBJ2-7; no clear D. Germline assignment: CDR1 MNHEY and CDR2 SVGAGI. The CDR3 is made up of 14 amino acids. The ends were cut back, 4 bases at V and 2 bases at J, with 12 bases in the middle. The CDR3 loop is CASSLEGNAYEQYF. The CDR3 coding sequence is TGTGCCAGCAGTTTGGAAGGGAACGCCTACGAGCAGTACTTC.

This clonotype was found many times. The V call is TRBV6-5, the J call TRBJ1-5, with unresolved D. V dropped 3 bases and J dropped 0 bases, with 9 bases sitting between them. Germline V gene sequence: CDR1 MNHEY, CDR2 SVGAGI. The CDR3 consists of 15 residues. The CDR3 protein is CASSYNRDSNQPQHF. DNA for the CDR3: TGTGCCAGCAGTTATAACCGCGATAGCAATCAGCCCCAGCATTTT.

This clonotype was seen ten or more times. The chain recombines TRBV20-1 with TRBJ1-5; D gene uncertain. Germline values: CDR1 DFQATT, CDR2 SNEGSKA (reference sequence). Trimming shortened V by 6 bases and J by 0 bases, and 15 bases separated the two germline ends. The CDR3 has 15 amino acids. Here the CDR3 DNA reads TGCAGTGCCACAAGTAGCTGGGATAGCAATCAGCCCCAGCATTTT. It translates to CSATSSWDSNQPQHF.